A single sample is the source of the 18 T cell receptor beta chains below, sequenced in a study of radiotherapy plus CTLA-4 blockade in lung cancer. Only in-frame clones appear in the TCRdb table, and some are missing; sequencing was by immunoSEQ multiplex PCR. The sample lists some 110,000 clones, approximately 80% occurring once. The sample in question was peripheral blood, obtained from a patient treated with radiotherapy plus ipilimumab. These receptors all come from a human donor with non-small cell lung cancer who had a partial response to radiotherapy plus ipilimumab.

The chain couples TRBV9 to TRBJ2-1; possible D gene TRBD2, 5 bases. V was trimmed by 3 bases and J by 7 bases, leaving 8 bases between them. Germline loops: CDR1 SGDLS, CDR2 YYNGEE. The length of the CDR3 is 12 residues. The CDR3 is CASSAGMNEQFF. DNA of the CDR3: TGTGCCAGCAGCGCCGGGATGAATGAGCAGTTCTTC.

This clone was seen just once. V is TRBV11-2 and J is TRBJ1-6, with 9 bases aligning to TRBD1. The junction had 6 bases not matched to a gene; V was cut back by 5 bases and J by 7 bases. The CDR3 has 15 amino acids. Per the germline V gene, CDR1 is SGHAT and CDR2 is FQNNGV. Written as DNA, the CDR3 is TGTGCCAGCAGCCCAAGGGACAGGGTGAATTCACCCCTCCACTTT. It translates to CASSPRDRVNSPLHF.

The sample holds one count of this clone. Other DNA sequences in the same sample also yield this CDR3. The V gene is TRBV28, the J gene TRBJ1-2; 12 bases are a match to TRBD1. Germline loops: CDR1 MDHEN, CDR2 SYDVKM. The CDR3 is made up of 15 amino acids. Trimming removed 3 bases from V and 8 bases from J; junction bases left unmatched: 7. The CDR3 is CASSLGGQGARGYTF. In DNA, the CDR3 is TGTGCCAGCAGTTTGGGGGGACAGGGGGCGAGAGGCTACACCTTC.

The chain links TRBV28 to TRBJ2-5, with a weak D call TRBD2 (5 bases). The germline V and J ends were trimmed by 4 bases and 3 bases, with 12 bases remaining between them. This CDR3 has 14 residues. Germline V gives CDR1 MDHEN, CDR2 SYDVKM. CDR3 bases: TGTGCCAGCAGTTCGCGACTACGGGAAGAGACCCAGTACTTC. Protein sequence: CASSSRLREETQYF. Complete variable domain (other parts from reference TRBV28 and TRBJ2-5): DVKVTQSSRYLVKRTGEKVFLECVQDMDHENMFWYRQDPGLGLRLIYFSYDVKMKEKGDIPEGYSVSREKKERFSLILESASTNQTSMYLCASSSRLREETQYFGPGTRLLVL.

The gene calls are TRBV2 and TRBJ1-2; 7 positions agree with TRBD1. The V and J ends lost 5 bases and 4 bases, in that order; junction bases with no gene match: 7. This CDR3 is 14 amino acids long. The germline V gene encodes CDR1 SNHLY and CDR2 FYNNEI. The CDR3 spells CASSYAGGAYGYTF. DNA for the CDR3: TGTGCCAGCAGTTACGCAGGGGGAGCCTATGGCTACACCTTC. The full variable domain, in which reference TRBV2 and TRBJ1-2 provide the parts outside the CDR3, is EPEVTQTPSHQVTQMGQEVILRCVPISNHLYFYWYRQILGQKVEFLVSFYNNEISEKSEIFDDQFSVERPDGSNFTLKIRSTKLEDSAMYFCASSYAGGAYGYTFGSGTRLTVV.

The chain joins TRBV4-1 to TRBJ2-3, with TRBD2 matching 16 bases. The CDR3 is 19 amino acids. Trimming took 5 bases from V and 4 from J; bases not matched to a gene: 12. Germline CDR1 is MGHRA and CDR2 is YSYEKL. The CDR3 sequence is CASSNTGTSGRAVADTQYF. The CDR3 DNA reads as TGCGCCAGCAGCAACACCGGGACTAGCGGGAGGGCCGTCGCAGATACGCAGTATTTT.

The chain's CDR3 is CASRIPTSSYNEQFF. As DNA, the CDR3 is TGTGCCAGCAGGATACCCACCAGCTCCTACAATGAGCAGTTCTTC. The rearrangement joins TRBV27 to TRBJ2-1; D is unclear. This CDR3 spans 15 amino acids. V lost 6 bases, J lost 0 bases, and 12 bases lay in between. CDR1 is MNHEY, CDR2 SMNVEV, per germline (reference sequence).

The chain employs TRBV7-9 and TRBJ2-5, with 8 bases that match TRBD2. The DNA matches TRBJ2-7 better at its end, which makes the J call doubtful. Germline CDR1 and CDR2: SEHNR and FQNEAQ (reference sequence). The CDR3 runs 15 residues. CDR3 sequence: CASSSVAGRLYEQYF. CDR3 sequence (DNA): TGTGCCAGCAGCTCCGTAGCGGGGAGATTGTACGAGCAGTACTTC.

The chain employs TRBV27 and TRBJ2-4; TRBD1 matches 12 bases. With 5 bases clipped from V and 6 bases from J, the junction kept 5 bases outside the gene matches. The CDR3 has 15 residues. The germline CDR1 and CDR2 sequences are MNHEY and SMNVEV (reference sequence). CDR3 nucleotides: TGTGCCAGCAGTAGGGACAGGGGGCTTATAAACATTCAGTACTTC. Its protein product is CASSRDRGLINIQYF.

This clone has just a few counts. The chain joins TRBV9 to TRBJ2-5, with 10 bases fitting TRBD2. V dropped 1 base and J dropped 5; count of bases not matched to a gene: 8. This CDR3 has 16 residues. Germline V gene data show CDR1 as SGDLS and CDR2 as YYNGEE. CDR3 region: CASSVTSGTHGETQYF. For the CDR3, the DNA is TGTGCCAGCAGCGTAACTAGCGGGACTCACGGGGAGACCCAGTACTTC.

The CDR3 coding sequence is TGCGCCAGCAGACGGACAGGGAGTGTGACCGGGGAGCTGTTTTTT. Residues: CASRRTGSVTGELFF. The chain uses TRBV5-1 and TRBJ2-2; 8 bases map to TRBD1. After removal of 5 bases from V and 5 bases from J, the junction contained 8 bases not matched to a gene. CDR3 size: 15 residues. Germline V gene lookup returns CDR1 SGHRS and CDR2 YFSETQ. Full variable domain (rest looked up from reference TRBV5-1 and TRBJ2-2): KAGVTQTPRYLIKTRGQQVTLSCSPISGHRSVSWYQQTPGQGLQFLFEYFSETQRNKGNFPGRFSGRQFSNSRSEMNVSTLELGDSALYLCASRRTGSVTGELFFGEGSRLTVL.

The chain couples TRBV28 to TRBJ2-3, with 7 bases fitting TRBD1. Germline loops: CDR1 MDHEN, CDR2 SYDVKM. The CDR3 is 16 residues long. Unmatched junction bases numbered 10, after V lost 7 bases and J lost 0 bases. The CDR3 protein is CASTFLTGSSTDTQYF. The CDR3 nucleotides are TGTGCCAGCACCTTCTTGACAGGGTCTAGCACAGATACGCAGTATTTT.

V gene TRBV19 combines with J gene TRBJ2-5; 10 bases match TRBD1. With the DNA end fitting TRBJ2-7 better, the J assignment may be wrong. Germline V gene lookup returns CDR1 LNHDA and CDR2 SQIVND (reference sequence). There are 14 residues in the CDR3. CDR3 bases: TGTGCCAGTAGTCGGGACAGGGGCTCCTACGAGCAGTACTTC. Translation: CASSRDRGSYEQYF.

This sequence joins TRBV5-6 and TRBJ1-5; 9 bases fit TRBD1. Germline V gene sequence: CDR1 SGHDT, CDR2 YYEEEE. The CDR3 is 15 amino acids. V shed 1 base and J 5 bases; nucleotides not matched to a gene: 4. CDR3 coding DNA: TGTGCCAGCAGCTTGCGGGACAGGGAGTATCAGCCCCAGCATTTT. Translating it yields CASSLRDREYQPQHF.

About this clone itself: The identical CDR3 is also encoded by other nucleotide sequences in the sample. The chain couples TRBV6-5 to TRBJ1-2; 7 positions agree with TRBD1. The germline V gene encodes CDR1 MNHEY and CDR2 SVGAGI. This CDR3 region has 13 residues. V lost 6 bases, J lost 3 bases, and 4 bases stayed unmatched. In DNA form, the CDR3 reads TGTGCCAGCAGCTATCAGGGGGACTATGGCTACACCTTC. Protein: CASSYQGDYGYTF.

The V and J genes are TRBV7-6 and TRBJ1-5, with D maybe TRBD1 (5 bases). V was clipped by 6 bases and J by 3 bases, with 12 bases between them. Germline V gives CDR1 SGHVS, CDR2 FNYEAQ. The CDR3 extends over 14 amino acids. The chain's CDR3 is CASSLGASNQPQHF. The CDR3 DNA is TGTGCCAGCAGTCTAGGGGCCTCCAATCAGCCCCAGCATTTT.

This chain connects TRBV6-1 to TRBJ1-5; TRBD1 might be the D (5 bases). Germline-derived CDR1 and CDR2 are MNHNS and SASEGT. V was clipped by 5 bases and J by 1 base, with 12 bases between them. This CDR3 region has 15 residues. CDR3 DNA: TGTGCCAGCAGTCATGAGGAGGGGAGCAATCAGCCCCAGCATTTT. As protein: CASSHEEGSNQPQHF.

V and J are TRBV7-9 and TRBJ1-1, with a possible D match to TRBD1 (6 bases). Trimming pared 3 bases from V and 11 bases from J, leaving 13 bases between. This CDR3 is 12 amino acids long. Per germline, CDR1 SEHNR and CDR2 FQNEAQ (reference sequence). The CDR3 region is CASSLQGTLAFF. The CDR3 nucleotides read TGTGCCAGCAGCTTGCAGGGGACCCTGGCTTTCTTT.